These T cell receptor beta chains were read from a single sample in a study of blood T cell repertoires in COVID-19. This table comes from immunoSEQ multiplex PCR, and its TCRdb copy is limited to in-frame clones, with some not included. The table has under 150,000 clones, about 83% seen once; the top ten hold about 5.4%. Sequenced material: peripheral blood. These receptors were taken from a man at least 80 years old with active or convalescent COVID-19. The conserved cysteine and the conserved F or W are not part of the CDR3 here. Clone size is given for some rows only: seen once, a few or many times, or a class if the clone is expanded.

.	TRBV11-2	TRBJ2-7	ASSLNRLAYEQY
.	TRBV4-3	TRBJ1-1	ASSQDSAGSEAF
.	TRBV11-2	TRBJ1-1	ASSLGRANTEAF
.	TRBV5-1	TRBJ2-5	ASSDAGFMETQY
.	TRBV30	TRBJ2-3	AWRGAGGMY
few	TRBV7-8	TRBJ2-3	ASSLSGANAFSTDTQY
.	TRBV28	TRBJ1-1	ASSSRDRGPGTEAF
.	TRBV27	TRBJ2-5	ASSAGETQY
.	TRBV6-1	TRBJ1-6	ASSDRIVSSPLH
.	TRBV9	TRBJ1-3	ASSVAGSGGNTIY
.	TRBV4-3	TRBJ2-2	ASSQYSGELF
.	TRBV7-2	TRBJ2-3	ASSSVGRGGTDTQY
.	TRBV28	TRBJ1-5	ASSLLSQPQH
.	TRBV3-1/TRBV3-2	TRBJ1-6	ASSPRLNSPLH
.	TRBV2	TRBJ1-4	ASSDPAGTGAPTNEKLF
.	TRBV4-1	TRBJ1-2	ASSQDLKSANYGYT
.	TRBV30	TRBJ2-5	AWSGLETQY
.	TRBV7-2	TRBJ2-7	ASSLQVLRDQY
.	TRBV27	TRBJ1-2	ASRQANYGYT
.	TRBV18	TRBJ1-6	ASSPPGGSSPLH
few	TRBV7-8	TRBJ2-5	ASSLDQRGGWETQY
.	TRBV28	TRBJ1-2	ASSLLVRVNYGYT
.	TRBV6-2/TRBV6-3	TRBJ2-3	ASSNRDTQY
.	TRBV27	TRBJ1-6	ASSSIITGGINSPLH
.	TRBV7-3	TRBJ1-3	ASSLYSGNTIY
.	TRBV7-2	TRBJ1-1	ASSLQNRGSANTEAF
.	TRBV2	TRBJ2-2	ASSLRTSSNTGELF
.	TRBV27	TRBJ2-5	ASSPLPSGPKETQY
.	TRBV5-1	TRBJ1-5	ASSKGTGGNQPQH
.	TRBV5-1	TRBJ2-7	ASSLGSSSYEQY
few	TRBV6-4	TRBJ1-1	ASRTQGASTEAF
.	TRBV10-3	TRBJ2-1	AISDTGTGLNEQF
.	TRBV3-1/TRBV3-2	TRBJ2-7	ASSQPGTSHEQY
once	TRBV6-5	TRBJ1-2	ATDPDRARYGYT
.	TRBV2	TRBJ2-3	ASRLGSGGTDTQY
.	TRBV5-6	TRBJ1-6	ASSLAANSPLH
.	TRBV28	TRBJ2-2	ASSLGPAGPGELF
.	TRBV19	TRBJ1-2	ASRLMRPSYGYT
.	TRBV5-1	TRBJ1-6	ASSETGSPLH
.	TRBV12-3/TRBV12-4	TRBJ1-1	ASSLDRGREAF
.	TRBV5-8	TRBJ2-1	ASSDRQGPGYGNEQF
.	TRBV5-1	TRBJ1-1	ASSLDRMNTEAF
.	TRBV15	TRBJ1-4	ATSRQGALATNEKLF
once	TRBV28	TRBJ1-6	AAGRVDSPLH
.	TRBV28	TRBJ1-2	ASTPPGHQNYGYT
.	TRBV5-8	TRBJ2-5	ASSFGLAETQY
.	TRBV30	TRBJ2-1	AWKSLGGVNEQF
.	TRBV24-1	TRBJ2-2	ATSDPGQGYPGELF
.	TRBV15	TRBJ2-7	ATSPRQDLYEQY
.	TRBV4-1	TRBJ2-7	ASSPSGGFYEQY
.	TRBV28	TRBJ1-3	ASSLWPRDSSGNTIY
few	TRBV7-6	TRBJ2-7	ASSLGQGGYEQY
.	TRBV3-1/TRBV3-2	TRBJ2-3	ASSQDGVKKISTDTQY
.	TRBV5-6	TRBJ2-1	ASSAGTSSYNEQF
.	TRBV10-1	TRBJ2-7	AWASGGIPYEQY
few	TRBV7-2	TRBJ2-1	ASSWGMTGNEQF
.	TRBV7-2	TRBJ2-5	ASSRTSGGYETQY
.	TRBV3-1/TRBV3-2	TRBJ1-1	ASSQGQTPNTEAF
once	TRBV19	TRBJ1-5	ASTPGGAGTPQH